This passage covers 5 T cell receptor beta chains from one sample sequenced in a study of Ad26.COV2.S vaccination and SARS-CoV-2 variants. Profiled with immunoSEQ multiplex PCR; TCRdb holds only in-frame clones, not every one. The sample shows 300,000 to 450,000 clones, 80% to 90% of them seen only once. Sample treatment: around 19 received Ad26.COV2.S at low or high dose, single or two shots; several received placebo; per-sample allocation not given. Day 63 after the first vaccine or placebo injection was the time point for sampling. Specimen: peripheral blood, collected in a trial of Ad26.COV2.S vaccine versus placebo. Receptor source: a person aged 18-65 years who received the Ad26.COV2.S COVID-19 vaccine or a placebo.

The chain uses TRBV12-3 or TRBV12-4 and TRBJ1-1; no firm D call. V was cut by 3 bases and J by 4 bases, with 9 bases left in between. The CDR3 is 13 residues long. The CDR3 region has the DNA TGTGCCAGCAGTTTCGGCAGTTTCACTGAAGCTTTCTTT. It is translated as CASSFGSFTEAFF.

A single count supports this clone. For the CDR3, the DNA is TGTGCCAGCAGTTTTAGAGGGATCAATCAGCCCCAGCATTTT. Its translation is CASSFRGINQPQHF. The chain employs TRBV28 and TRBJ1-5; D unresolved. Germline lookup yields CDR1 MDHEN and CDR2 SYDVKM. The CDR3 covers 14 residues. With 3 bases removed from V and 3 bases from J, the gap between germline ends came to 9 bases.

The chain couples TRBV28 to TRBJ2-2, with TRBD2 identical over 7 bases. Trimming removed 6 bases from V and 3 bases from J; junction bases left unmatched: 4. The CDR3 has 14 residues. Germline V gene sequence: CDR1 MDHEN, CDR2 SYDVKM. The CDR3 coding sequence is TGTGCCAGCAGGGGAGGGCCGCACACCGGGGAGCTGTTTTTT. Its protein product is CASRGGPHTGELFF. Combining the CDR3 with reference TRBV28 and TRBJ2-2 gives the whole variable domain DVKVTQSSRYLVKRTGEKVFLECVQDMDHENMFWYRQDPGLGLRLIYFSYDVKMKEKGDIPEGYSVSREKKERFSLILESASTNQTSMYLCASRGGPHTGELFFGEGSRLTVL.

This clone has a single count. V usage is TRBV6-5 and J usage is TRBJ1-2; possible D gene TRBD1, 5 bases. Germline V gives CDR1 MNHEY, CDR2 SVGAGI. The CDR3 covers 11 residues. V dropped 6 bases and J dropped 8 bases, with 10 bases sitting between them. DNA of the CDR3: TGTGCCAGCAGGGCCAGGGTGGGCTACACCTTC. This encodes CASRARVGYTF.

This rearrangement joins TRBV28 to TRBJ1-2; D is uncertain. This CDR3 region has 13 residues. Trimming cost V 4 bases and J 2 bases, with 8 bases left between them. CDR1 is MDHEN, CDR2 SYDVKM, per germline. In DNA form, the CDR3 reads TGTGCCAGCAGTTCTGGAGGGAACTATGGCTACACCTTC. Residues: CASSSGGNYGYTF.